Presented here are 10 T cell receptor beta chains from one specimen sequenced in a study of T cell repertoires in ileal Crohn's disease. TCRdb keeps only in-frame clones here, not all; method: immunoSEQ multiplex PCR. The repertoire has 5,400 or so clones, approximately 85% of them found once; the top ten carry 11% to 15%. The sequenced material came from ileal tissue. Receptor source: an adult with Crohn's disease.

The rearrangement joins TRBV6-5 to TRBJ1-1; D gene unclear. This CDR3 has 14 amino acids. Germline values: CDR1 MNHEY, CDR2 SVGAGI. Trimming stripped 8 bases from V and 3 bases from J, with 16 bases between. The CDR3 bases are TGTGCCAGCCTTCGACCGAACGGATACACTGAAGCTTTCTTT. Translation: CASLRPNGYTEAFF.

A single count supports this clone. The chain links TRBV6-1 to TRBJ1-5, with 9 bases that match TRBD1. Losses at the gene ends were 2 bases for V and 3 bases for J; bases not matched to a gene: 11. The CDR3 has 18 residues. The germline V gene has CDR1 MNHNS and CDR2 SASEGT. CDR3 protein: CASSERRQGQGNNQPQHF. DNA for the CDR3: TGTGCCAGCAGTGAAAGGAGACAGGGACAGGGAAACAATCAGCCCCAGCATTTT.

In its sample, this clone ranks as large. The chain is built from TRBV29-1 and TRBJ1-2, with D possibly matching TRBD1 (5 bases). The V gene's germline CDR1 is SQVTM and CDR2 ANQGSEA. The V end was cut by 4 bases, the J end by 6 bases, with 12 bases between. The CDR3 covers 12 residues. For the CDR3, the DNA is TGCAGCGTTGGGTCGGGGGGAGATGGCTACACCTTC. It encodes CSVGSGGDGYTF.

There are a few counts of this clone. This sequence joins TRBV5-5 and TRBJ2-2, with 7 bases fitting TRBD1. J was trimmed by 4 bases and V by 2 bases; bases with no gene match: 5. The length of the CDR3 is 15 residues. Per germline, CDR1 SGHKS and CDR2 YYEKEE (reference sequence). Written as DNA, the CDR3 is TGTGCCAGCAGCTTTCGGACAGGTCTCACCGGGGAGCTGTTTTTT. It is translated as CASSFRTGLTGELFF.

The CDR3 is CASSAYTGGKGFF. The DNA of the CDR3 is TGTGCCAGCAGCGCCTATACCGGGGGTAAAGGTTTCTTT. This chain connects TRBV9 to TRBJ1-1, with D maybe TRBD1 (5 bases). The CDR3 totals 13 residues. The germline V gene encodes CDR1 SGDLS and CDR2 YYNGEE. The germline V and J ends were trimmed by 3 bases and 13 bases, with 19 bases remaining between them.

V is TRBV11-3 and J is TRBJ2-2, with D maybe TRBD1 (6 bases). Germline V gene lookup returns CDR1 SGHNT and CDR2 YENEEA. The CDR3 runs 15 residues. V was cut by 4 bases and J by 6 bases, with 15 bases left in between. Here the CDR3 reads CASSSTTGISGELFF. The CDR3 DNA is TGTGCCAGCAGCTCAACAACAGGGATCTCCGGGGAGCTGTTTTTT.

J is TRBJ1-4 and V is TRBV6-1; D is perhaps TRBD1 (5 bases). The V and J ends lost 1 base and 5 bases respectively, with 8 bases between them. The CDR3 consists of 14 residues. Germline CDR1 and CDR2: MNHNS and SASEGT. This CDR3 is CASSEGGENEKLFF. CDR3 bases: TGTGCCAGCAGTGAAGGGGGGGAAAATGAAAAACTGTTTTTT.

This rearrangement joins TRBV5-1 to TRBJ2-1; maybe TRBD1 (5 bases). The CDR3 has 17 residues. Trimming took off 0 bases at V and 8 bases at J, with 21 bases between the two ends. CDR1 and CDR2 (germline): SGHRS, YFSETQ. In DNA, the CDR3 is TGCGCCAGCAGCTTGGTACTCCCGACAAGGGGATATGATGAGCAGTTCTTC. It translates to CASSLVLPTRGYDEQFF.

The J gene is TRBJ1-2, the V gene TRBV9; D uncertain. V lost 4 bases and J lost 8, with 21 bases in between. The CDR3 sequence is 15 residues long. Germline V gene lookup returns CDR1 SGDLS and CDR2 YYNGEE. The CDR3 nucleotides read TGTGCCAGCAGCCCAACAGATGCGGGTAGGGTGGGCTACACCTTC. It is translated as CASSPTDAGRVGYTF.

The chain combines TRBV2 with TRBJ1-5; D is perhaps TRBD1 (6 bases). The CDR3 extends over 16 amino acids. The germline gives CDR1 SNHLY, CDR2 FYNNEI. The ends were cut back, 7 bases at V and 4 bases at J, with 20 bases in the middle. The CDR3 spells CASTTGSGTINQPQHF. CDR3 DNA sequence: TGTGCCAGCACCACCGGCTCCGGGACAATTAATCAGCCCCAGCATTTT. The full variable domain, completed using reference TRBV2 and TRBJ1-5, is EPEVTQTPSHQVTQMGQEVILRCVPISNHLYFYWYRQILGQKVEFLVSFYNNEISEKSEIFDDQFSVERPDGSNFTLKIRSTKLEDSAMYFCASTTGSGTINQPQHFGDGTRLSIL.